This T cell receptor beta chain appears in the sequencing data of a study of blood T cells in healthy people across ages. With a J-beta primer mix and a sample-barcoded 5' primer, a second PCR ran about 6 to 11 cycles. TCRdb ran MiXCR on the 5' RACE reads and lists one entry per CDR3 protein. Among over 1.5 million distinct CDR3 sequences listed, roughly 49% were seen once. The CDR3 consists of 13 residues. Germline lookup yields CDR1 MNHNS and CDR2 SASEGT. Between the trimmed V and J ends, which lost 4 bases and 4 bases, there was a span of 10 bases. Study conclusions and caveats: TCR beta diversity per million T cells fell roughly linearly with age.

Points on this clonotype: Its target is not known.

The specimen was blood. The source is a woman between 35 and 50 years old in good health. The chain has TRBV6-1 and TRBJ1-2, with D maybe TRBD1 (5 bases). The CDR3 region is CASSAGNSYGYTF. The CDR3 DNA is TGTGCCAGCAGTGCAGGGAACTCCTATGGCTACACCTTC.